The 25 T cell receptor beta chains below come from one sample, sequenced in a study of blood T cell repertoires in COVID-19. Libraries were prepared by immunoSEQ multiplex PCR; TCRdb keeps only in-frame clonotypes and omits some of them. The data contain some 350,000 clones, around 87% of them seen just once; the ten biggest clones take up about 2.9%. Sequencing used peripheral blood. The source is a human donor in a cohort sampled during active COVID-19.

V usage is TRBV11-2 and J usage is TRBJ2-1; TRBD1 might be the D (5 bases). Trimming took 2 bases from V and 4 from J, leaving 15 bases between them. CDR3 size: 16 residues. Per the germline V gene, CDR1 is SGHAT and CDR2 is FQNNGV. The CDR3 is CASSLFGGAAYNEQFF. DNA for the CDR3: TGTGCCAGCAGCTTATTTGGTGGGGCCGCGTACAATGAGCAGTTCTTC. The full variable domain, with the rest looked up from reference TRBV11-2 and TRBJ2-1, is EAGVAQSPRYKIIEKRQSVAFWCNPISGHATLYWYQQILGQGPKLLIQFQNNGVVDDSQLPKDRFSAERLKGVDSTLKIQPAKLEDSAVYLCASSLFGGAAYNEQFFGPGTRLTVL.

This clone has only a few counts. The chain recombines TRBV2 with TRBJ2-3, with 8 bases matching TRBD1. The junction had 3 bases not matched to a gene; V was cut back by 2 bases and J by 5 bases. Germline CDR1 and CDR2: SNHLY and FYNNEI. The CDR3 has 14 amino acids. The CDR3 DNA reads TGTGCCAGCAGTGAACAGGGGGCCATAGATACGCAGTATTTT. It codes for CASSEQGAIDTQYF.

This chain connects TRBV3-1 (or the pseudogene TRBV3-2) to TRBJ2-7; 8 bases agree with TRBD2. The CDR3 has 14 residues. Germline CDR1 is LGHDT and CDR2 is YNNKEL (reference sequence). The J segment lost 2 bases and the V segment lost 4 bases, leaving 4 bases of the junction unmatched. CDR3 region: CASSRLAGPYEQYF. Written as DNA, the CDR3 is TGTGCCAGCAGCCGCCTAGCGGGCCCCTACGAGCAGTACTTC.

The CDR3: CASSQSTGDQETQYF. The CDR3 DNA follows: TGCGCCAGCAGCCAATCTACCGGGGATCAAGAGACCCAGTACTTC. The genes are TRBV4-1 and TRBJ2-5, with D possibly TRBD2 on 5 matching bases. The germline gives CDR1 MGHRA, CDR2 YSYEKL. The CDR3 has 15 residues. Trimming removed 2 bases at V and 2 bases at J, with 12 bases between.

The chain is built from TRBV18 and TRBJ2-5; 8 bases match TRBD1. CDR1 is KGHSH and CDR2 is LQKENI in the germline V gene. Germline trimming cut 4 bases from V and 5 bases from J; bases unmatched to any gene: 15. The CDR3 spans 17 residues. The CDR3 protein is CASSLTGQGAGKETQYF. CDR3 bases: TGTGCCAGCTCACTCACGGGCCAGGGGGCCGGGAAGGAGACCCAGTACTTC. The complete variable domain, with remaining parts taken from reference TRBV18 and TRBJ2-5, reads NAGVMQNPRHLVRRRGQEARLRCSPMKGHSHVYWYRQLPEEGLKFMVYLQKENIIDESGMPKERFSAEFPKEGPSILRIQQVVRGDSAAYFCASSLTGQGAGKETQYFGPGTRLLVL.

This chain uses TRBV2 with TRBJ1-5, with D perhaps TRBD1 (6 bases). The germline V gene encodes CDR1 SNHLY and CDR2 FYNNEI. The CDR3 sequence is 15 residues long. V dropped 8 bases and J dropped 8 bases, with 22 bases sitting between them. The chain's CDR3 is CASSPQRGMIEPQHF. Here the CDR3 DNA reads TGTGCCAGCTCTCCTCAGAGGGGGATGATAGAGCCCCAGCATTTT. The variable domain in full, with the rest retrieved from reference TRBV2 and TRBJ1-5, is EPEVTQTPSHQVTQMGQEVILRCVPISNHLYFYWYRQILGQKVEFLVSFYNNEISEKSEIFDDQFSVERPDGSNFTLKIRSTKLEDSAMYFCASSPQRGMIEPQHFGDGTRLSIL.

The chain carries TRBV9 and TRBJ2-1, with D possibly being TRBD2 (6 bases). Germline values: CDR1 SGDLS, CDR2 YYNGEE. The CDR3 contains 15 residues. V lost 0 bases and J lost 0, with 7 bases in between. The CDR3 bases are TGTGCCAGCAGCGTAGAGACTAGCTCCTACAATGAGCAGTTCTTC. The encoded protein is CASSVETSSYNEQFF.

The genes are TRBV3-1 (or the pseudogene TRBV3-2) and TRBJ2-4, with TRBD2 matching over 9 bases. Germline CDR1 and CDR2: LGHDT and YNNKEL (reference sequence). V was pared by 1 base and J by 12 bases, with 10 bases of the junction left unmatched. This CDR3 has 15 amino acids. The CDR3 DNA sequence: TGTGCCAGCAGCCAAGGCGGCCTAGCGGGGTCCACTCAGTACTTC. It codes for CASSQGGLAGSTQYF.

This clone was recorded a few times. This sequence joins TRBV18 and TRBJ1-1; D might be TRBD1 (5 bases). Deletions cut 3 bases from V and 7 bases from J, with 15 bases between. Germline V gives CDR1 KGHSH, CDR2 LQKENI. CDR3 length equals 14 residues. The CDR3 sequence is CASSPTNTGYEAFF. The CDR3, as DNA: TGTGCCAGCTCACCGACAAATACAGGTTATGAAGCTTTCTTT. The complete variable domain, with remaining parts taken from reference TRBV18 and TRBJ1-1, reads NAGVMQNPRHLVRRRGQEARLRCSPMKGHSHVYWYRQLPEEGLKFMVYLQKENIIDESGMPKERFSAEFPKEGPSILRIQQVVRGDSAAYFCASSPTNTGYEAFFGQGTRLTVV.

The gene calls are TRBV19 and TRBJ2-2, with 8 bases fitting TRBD2. Trimming at V came to 7 bases and at J to 5 bases, leaving 12 bases not matched to a gene. This CDR3 has 16 residues. Germline-derived CDR1 and CDR2 are LNHDA and SQIVND (reference sequence). CDR3 amino acids: CASKEIAGRRTGELFF. The CDR3 DNA sequence: TGTGCCAGTAAGGAGATAGCGGGACGGCGTACCGGGGAGCTGTTTTTT.

The chain uses TRBV4-1 and TRBJ2-5; D unclear. Trimming removed 1 base at V and 6 bases at J, with 24 bases between. The germline V gene encodes CDR1 MGHRA and CDR2 YSYEKL. CDR3 length equals 18 residues. Here the CDR3 reads CASSQVPPHLDSRKTQYF. CDR3 DNA: TGCGCCAGCAGCCAAGTCCCCCCACACTTAGACTCGAGGAAGACCCAGTACTTC.

The chain couples TRBV30 to TRBJ1-2; 9 positions match TRBD1. V gave up 3 bases and J gave up 5 bases; unmatched junction bases: 10. Germline V CDR1 and CDR2: GTSNPN, SVGIG (reference sequence). CDR3 length: 15 residues. CDR3 sequence (DNA): TGTGCCTGGAGGGCGCCGGGACAGGGTCGGTATGGCTACACCTTC. Its translation: CAWRAPGQGRYGYTF.

The gene calls are TRBV2 and TRBJ2-5; D not certain. This CDR3 region has 15 residues. The ends were cut back, 0 bases at V and 5 bases at J, with 13 bases in the middle. Germline CDR1 reads SNHLY; CDR2 reads FYNNEI. The CDR3 DNA reads TGTGCCAGCAGTGAAGCGGAAGTCCCCGGGGAGACCCAGTACTTC. Translation gives CASSEAEVPGETQYF.

The CDR3 here is CASSQGRRGGLGDTQYF. The CDR3 DNA follows: TGTGCCAGCAGCCAAGGTCGTCGGGGGGGCCTTGGAGATACGCAGTATTTT. The chain links TRBV4-2 to TRBJ2-3, with 8 bases matching TRBD2. The CDR3 is made up of 17 amino acids. Germline V lookup: CDR1 LGHNA, CDR2 YNFKEQ. The ends lost 1 base at V and 5 bases at J; junction bases unmatched: 11.

This clone appeared a single time. The gene calls are TRBV6-6 and TRBJ1-1, with D possibly matching TRBD1 (6 bases). V was cut by 8 bases and J by 2 bases, with 15 bases left in between. Germline V lookup: CDR1 MNHNY, CDR2 SVGAGI (reference sequence). CDR3 length: 14 amino acids. CDR3: CASGRTDLNTEAFF. In DNA, the CDR3 is TGTGCCAGCGGCCGGACAGATCTAAACACTGAAGCTTTCTTT.

The gene calls are TRBV20-1 and TRBJ1-1; D may be TRBD1 (6 bases). Per the germline V gene, CDR1 is DFQATT and CDR2 is SNEGSKA (reference sequence). CDR3 size: 13 residues. Trimming removed 3 bases at V and 0 bases at J, with 8 bases between. Here the CDR3 DNA reads TGCAGTGCTAGTGGGGGCCTGAACACTGAAGCTTTCTTT. Translation gives CSASGGLNTEAFF.

V gene TRBV19 combines with J gene TRBJ2-5; tentative D call: TRBD1 (5 bases). Per the germline V gene, CDR1 is LNHDA and CDR2 is SQIVND (reference sequence). The CDR3 loop spans 13 amino acids. V lost 10 bases and J lost 2, with 14 bases in between. CDR3 bases: TGTGCCACCGCTGGGGCTACACAAGAGACCCAGTACTTC. As protein: CATAGATQETQYF.

The rearrangement uses TRBV7-3 and TRBJ2-5; TRBD2 aligns across 7 bases. Looked up from germline, CDR1 is SGHTA and CDR2 is FQGTGA. Unmatched junction bases numbered 2, after V lost 1 base and J lost 0 bases. The CDR3 runs to 15 residues. CDR3 protein: CASSLNGGNQETQYF. CDR3 DNA sequence: TGTGCCAGCAGCTTAAACGGGGGGAACCAAGAGACCCAGTACTTC. Drawing the rest from reference TRBV7-3 and TRBJ2-5, the complete variable domain is GAGVSQTPSNKVTEKGKYVELRCDPISGHTALYWYRQSLGQGPEFLIYFQGTGAADDSGLPNDRFFAVRPEGSVSTLKIQRTERGDSAVYLCASSLNGGNQETQYFGPGTRLLVL.

The V and J genes are TRBV6-2 or TRBV6-3 and TRBJ2-6, with 8 bases fitting TRBD2. Trimming at V came to 5 bases and at J to 3 bases, leaving 6 bases not matched to a gene. The germline CDR1 and CDR2 sequences are MNHEY and SVGEGT. CDR3 length: 16 amino acids. In DNA form, the CDR3 reads TGTGCCAGCAGTGTGGCGGGGGGCTTTGGGGCCAACGTCCTGACTTTC. This gives the protein CASSVAGGFGANVLTF.

J is TRBJ1-1 and V is TRBV7-2; 10 nucleotides agree with TRBD1. The V gene's germline CDR1 is SGHTA and CDR2 FQGNSA. J was trimmed by 2 bases and V by 6 bases; bases with no gene match: 9. This CDR3 spans 16 amino acids. In DNA form, the CDR3 reads TGTGCCAGCAGTCGGCGACAGGGGGCTCATAACACTGAAGCTTTCTTT. Translation gives CASSRRQGAHNTEAFF.

The V and J genes are TRBV7-2 and TRBJ2-5, with D perhaps TRBD1 (6 bases). Germline V gene lookup returns CDR1 SGHTA and CDR2 FQGNSA. CDR3 length: 13 amino acids. The ends were cut back, 3 bases at V and 4 bases at J, with 9 bases in the middle. DNA of the CDR3: TGTGCCAGCAGCTTCCAGGGGTTAGAGACCCAGTACTTC. Translation gives CASSFQGLETQYF.

The rearrangement links TRBV2 to TRBJ2-1, with 11 positions matching TRBD2. Germline V gene sequence: CDR1 SNHLY, CDR2 FYNNEI. Germline trimming cut 1 base from V and 5 bases from J; bases unmatched to any gene: 1. The CDR3 length is 15 residues. CDR3 amino acids: CASSEGGLADNEQFF. In DNA form, the CDR3 reads TGTGCCAGCAGTGAAGGGGGACTAGCGGACAATGAGCAGTTCTTC.

The chain employs TRBV11-3 and TRBJ2-2, with D unclear. Trimming stripped 5 bases from V and 2 bases from J, with 9 bases between. From germline, CDR1 is SGHNT and CDR2 YENEEA. The CDR3 spans 14 residues. CDR3 loop: CASSPRVNTGELFF. For the CDR3, the DNA is TGTGCCAGCAGCCCTCGGGTCAACACCGGGGAGCTGTTTTTT.

J is TRBJ1-1 and V is TRBV11-3; D gene unclear. V dropped 9 bases and J dropped 1 base, with 12 bases sitting between them. The CDR3 consists of 13 residues. CDR1 and CDR2 (germline): SGHNT, YENEEA. The CDR3 loop reads CASSTRGNTEAFF. As DNA, the CDR3 is TGTGCCAGTTCTACTCGGGGGAACACTGAAGCTTTCTTT.

This sequence joins TRBV27 and TRBJ1-1; no definite D call. The germline CDR1 and CDR2 sequences are MNHEY and SMNVEV (reference sequence). V gave up 0 bases and J gave up 6 bases, with 8 bases separating them. This CDR3 is 13 amino acids long. The CDR3 reads CASSLSEGSEAFF. CDR3 DNA: TGTGCCAGCAGTTTATCAGAGGGATCTGAAGCTTTCTTT.